This T cell receptor (beta chain) is drawn from a study of blood T cell repertoires in COVID-19. Repertoires were generated with immunoSEQ multiplex PCR, while TCRdb's copy carries only in-frame clones and drops some. The repertoire has around 80,000 clones, 82% of them found once; the top ten carry approximately 25%. The sample consisted of peripheral blood. This receptor was identified in a human donor in a cohort sampled during active COVID-19.

The CDR3 sequence is CASSPRFWAGGDEQFF. The CDR3, as DNA: TGTGCCAGCAGCCCCCGGTTTTGGGCAGGGGGCGATGAGCAGTTCTTC. The chain has TRBV7-2 and TRBJ2-1, with 8 positions matching TRBD1. Germline V lookup: CDR1 SGHTA, CDR2 FQGNSA. The CDR3 contains 16 residues. V lost 5 bases to trimming and J lost 8 bases; unmatched junction nucleotides: 14.